This T cell receptor (beta chain) was captured by sequencing in a study of OX40 agonist ivuxolimab in advanced cancers. V lost 0 bases, J lost 2 bases, and 8 bases stayed unmatched. The CDR3 totals 19 residues. The germline V gene encodes CDR1 SGHVS and CDR2 FNYEAQ. Sequencing was performed with immunoSEQ multiplex PCR; in TCRdb, only in-frame clones are kept and a portion is missing. The table includes 3,600 or so clones, 70% to 75% detected once. The genes are TRBV7-6 and TRBJ2-3; the match to TRBD2 covers 13 bases. The sample in question was CD4+ or CD8+ T cells sorted from blood, obtained in a trial of the OX40 agonist ivuxolimab. This TCR derives from an adult with an advanced solid tumor such as melanoma, head and neck, liver or kidney cancer. Here the CDR3 reads CASSLADGLAGANTDTQYF. The CDR3, as DNA: TGTGCCAGCAGCTTAGCGGATGGACTAGCGGGGGCCAACACAGATACGCAGTATTTT.